Below, 9 T cell receptor beta chains from the same sample are listed, as sequenced in a study of blood T cell repertoires in COVID-19. The method was immunoSEQ multiplex PCR; TCRdb's version includes in-frame clones alone and lacks a portion of them. The sample has approximately 75,000 clones, roughly 78% seen once. The sequenced sample consisted of peripheral blood. All receptors derive from a human donor in a cohort sampled during active COVID-19.

This clone showed up just once. The chain joins TRBV9 to TRBJ1-1; 9 positions agree with TRBD1. Unmatched junction bases numbered 5, after V lost 1 base and J lost 7 bases. The CDR3 extends over 14 amino acids. Germline assignment: CDR1 SGDLS and CDR2 YYNGEE. This CDR3 is CASSVLPGQGEAFF. The DNA for the CDR3 is TGTGCCAGCAGCGTATTACCGGGACAGGGTGAAGCTTTCTTT.

This chain joins TRBV7-6 and TRBJ2-7, with unresolved D. This CDR3 comprises 15 residues. Per germline, CDR1 SGHVS and CDR2 FNYEAQ. V was cut by 5 bases and J by 0 bases, with 14 bases left in between. DNA for the CDR3: TGTGCCAGCAGCCCAGTCGGGTTAAGCTCCTACGAGCAGTACTTC. Amino acids: CASSPVGLSSYEQYF.

A note on this clone: The same CDR3 arises from other DNA sequences in this sample as well. This chain connects TRBV18 to TRBJ1-1; the D gene is possibly TRBD1 (6 bases). The V gene lost 3 bases and the J gene lost 0 bases, with 8 bases spanning the gap. CDR1 and CDR2 from the germline V gene are KGHSH and LQKENI. The CDR3 is 14 residues long. As DNA, the CDR3 is TGTGCCAGCTCACCTGGACAGATGAACACTGAAGCTTTCTTT. Translation gives CASSPGQMNTEAFF.

The gene calls are TRBV19 and TRBJ1-5, with 8 nucleotides matching TRBD1. The CDR3 loop spans 16 amino acids. Germline V gene lookup returns CDR1 LNHDA and CDR2 SQIVND (reference sequence). V lost 6 bases, J lost 4 bases, and 11 bases stayed unmatched. The CDR3 reads CASRMQGAAYNQPQHF. The CDR3 DNA is TGTGCCAGTAGAATGCAGGGGGCCGCCTATAATCAGCCCCAGCATTTT.

The CDR3 loop reads CGLRTNYGYTF. Here the CDR3 DNA reads TGCGGTCTGAGAACTAACTATGGCTACACCTTC. The chain employs TRBV29-1 and TRBJ1-2; no reliable D call. There are 11 residues in the CDR3. CDR1 and CDR2 (germline): SQVTM, ANQGSEA. Supplemented by reference TRBV29-1 and TRBJ1-2, the full variable domain reads SAVISQKPSRDICQRGTSLTIQCQVDSQVTMMFWYRQQPGQSLTLIATANQGSEATYESGFVIDKFPISRPNLTFSTLTVSNMSPEDSSIYLCGLRTNYGYTFGSGTRLTVV.

The rearrangement uses TRBV5-1 and TRBJ2-7; 9 nucleotides match TRBD1. The germline CDR1 and CDR2 sequences are SGHRS and YFSETQ. The CDR3 spans 15 residues. Trimming removed 4 bases from V and 7 bases from J; junction bases left unmatched: 12. This CDR3 reads CASSPLGRTGEEQYF. The CDR3 coding sequence is TGCGCCAGCAGCCCCCTGGGGCGGACAGGGGAAGAGCAGTACTTC.

This rearrangement joins TRBV5-1 to TRBJ2-3, with a tentative D call TRBD2 (6 bases). V was pared by 0 bases and J by 2 bases, with 13 bases between. Germline V gives CDR1 SGHRS, CDR2 YFSETQ. The CDR3 is 16 amino acids. CDR3 nucleotides: TGCGCCAGCAGCTTGGCCGGGGGTAGCACCACAGATACGCAGTATTTT. Its protein product is CASSLAGGSTTDTQYF.

V is TRBV3-1 (or the pseudogene TRBV3-2) and J is TRBJ2-5; 8 bases are a match to TRBD2. This CDR3 region has 14 residues. In germline, CDR1 is LGHDT, CDR2 YNNKEL (reference sequence). The junction had 2 bases not matched to a gene; V was cut back by 1 base and J by 4 bases. CDR3 DNA sequence: TGTGCCAGCAGCCAAGGAGCGGGGGCAGAGACCCAGTACTTC. Translated, it gives CASSQGAGAETQYF.

This clone was seen just once. J is TRBJ1-3 and V is TRBV11-2; weak D call: TRBD1 (6 bases). Germline V gene data show CDR1 as SGHAT and CDR2 as FQNNGV. This CDR3 spans 14 amino acids. Trimming pared 1 base from V and 3 bases from J, leaving 7 bases between. The CDR3 here is CASSLGGRGNTIYF. The CDR3 coding sequence is TGTGCCAGCAGCTTAGGGGGGCGTGGAAACACCATATATTTT.